This TCR beta chain was identified in a study of blood T cell repertoires in COVID-19. Study at large: Samples representing acute and convalescent COVID-19 were sourced from the United States, Italy and Spain. PBMCs, B-cell-depleted T cells, or T cells provided the cDNA or gDNA that made up the material.

The authors' processing: Estimation of nucleated cell counts relied on the amplification of reference gene primers. Data came from immunoSEQ multiplex PCR; TCRdb stores just in-frame clones and leaves some out. That table furnishes V, J and clone size, whereas the DNA furnished D and trimming. The sample has 100,000 to 150,000 clones, about 86% seen once. Germline V CDR1 and CDR2: MNHEY, SMNVEV (reference sequence). The CDR3 has 14 residues. The V gene lost 5 bases and the J gene lost 10 bases, with 15 bases spanning the gap. The sequenced material came from peripheral blood. This TCR came from a man aged 80 or over with active or convalescent COVID-19. The chain links TRBV27 to TRBJ1-6; TRBD1 might be the D (5 bases). CDR3 residues: CASSVTGFGSPLHF. The CDR3, as DNA: TGTGCCAGCAGTGTCACAGGTTTTGGGTCACCCCTCCACTTT.